The source of this TCR beta chain is a study of T cells in Graves' hyperthyroidism and ophthalmopathy. The source material, RNA transcripts, was used to amplify TCR beta CDR3 regions. HTBI primers drove first-round RT-PCR of the TCR CDR3. TCRdb recomputed calls from the multiplex PCR reads with MiXCR, one row per CDR3 protein. The sample includes approximately 400,000 distinct CDR3 sequences, 15% to 19% seen only once; the top ten take 14%. Per the germline V gene, CDR1 is SGHVS and CDR2 is FNYEAQ. The V and J ends lost 5 bases and 0 bases respectively, with 7 bases between them. The CDR3 runs to 13 residues. This clonotype occurred many times.

The gene calls are TRBV7-6 and TRBJ1-1; unclear D gene. The sequencing sample was made of blood. This clonotype originated in a woman aged 18-29 years with Graves' hyperthyroidism. The CDR3 reads CASSRSLNTEAFF. CDR3 DNA sequence: TGTGCCAGCAGCCGTAGTTTGAACACTGAAGCTTTCTTT.